This T cell receptor beta chain comes out of a study of T cells in Graves' hyperthyroidism and ophthalmopathy. Overall study findings and caveats: Most clonotypes that expanded in the thyroid above 0.001 also showed up in blood.

Hyperthyroidism patients were newly diagnosed, had disease duration under 2 months, and were aged 18 to 65 years. PBMCs were derived from around 10 ml fresh peripheral blood. This clonotype was detected ten times or more. Its antigen remains unidentified. The CDR3 regions of TCR beta were amplified from RNA transcripts. Carried out on the TCR CDR3, a first-round RT-PCR used the HTBI primer set. TCRdb reanalysed the multiplex PCR reads using MiXCR and keeps one entry per CDR3 protein. The sample lists 370,000 or so distinct CDR3 sequences, around a sixth occurring once. The germline gives CDR1 SQVTM, CDR2 ANQGSEA. This CDR3 has 16 residues. V trimming: 2 bases; J trimming: 2 bases; junction bases outside the gene matches: 4.

The rearrangement uses TRBV29-1 and TRBJ2-1, with TRBD2 matching 12 bases. This TCR came from a woman aged 18-29 years with Graves' hyperthyroidism that later progressed to Graves' ophthalmopathy. The sequencing sample was made of blood. CDR3 DNA sequence: TGCAGCGTTGAACCCGGGACTAGCGGGCCCTACAATGAGCAGTTCTTC. Protein sequence: CSVEPGTSGPYNEQFF.